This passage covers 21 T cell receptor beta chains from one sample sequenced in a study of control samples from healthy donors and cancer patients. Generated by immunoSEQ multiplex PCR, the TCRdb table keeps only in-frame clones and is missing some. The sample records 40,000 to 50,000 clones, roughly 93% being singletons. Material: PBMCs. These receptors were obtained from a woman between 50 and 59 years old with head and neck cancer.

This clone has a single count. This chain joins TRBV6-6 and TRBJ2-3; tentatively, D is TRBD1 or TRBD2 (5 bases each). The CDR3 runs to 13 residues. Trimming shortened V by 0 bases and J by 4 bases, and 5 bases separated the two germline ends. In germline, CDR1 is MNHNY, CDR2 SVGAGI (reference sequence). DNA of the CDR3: TGTGCCAGCAGTTACTCGGGGGCAGATACGCAGTATTTT. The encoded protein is CASSYSGADTQYF.

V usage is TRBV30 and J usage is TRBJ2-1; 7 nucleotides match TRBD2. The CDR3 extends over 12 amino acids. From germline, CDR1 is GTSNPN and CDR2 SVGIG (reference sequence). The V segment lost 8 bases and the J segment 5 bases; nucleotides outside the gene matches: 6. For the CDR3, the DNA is TGTGCCCGGCTAGCGGAAAACAATGAGCAGTTCTTC. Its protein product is CARLAENNEQFF.

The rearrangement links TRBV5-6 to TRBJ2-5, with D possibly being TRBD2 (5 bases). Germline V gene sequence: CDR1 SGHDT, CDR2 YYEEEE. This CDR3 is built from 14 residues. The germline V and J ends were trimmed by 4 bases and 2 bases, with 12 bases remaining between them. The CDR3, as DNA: TGTGCCAGCAGCCCGACGGACTTACAAGAGACCCAGTACTTC. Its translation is CASSPTDLQETQYF.

The CDR3 loop is CASSSTGGSEQYF. CDR3 coding DNA: TGTGCCAGCAGTTCGACAGGGGGCAGCGAGCAGTACTTC. The chain combines TRBV6-2 or TRBV6-3 with TRBJ2-7; TRBD1 matches 10 bases. The CDR3 sequence is 13 residues long. With 4 bases clipped from V and 6 bases from J, the junction kept 3 bases outside the gene matches. Germline loops: CDR1 MNHEY, CDR2 SVGEGT.

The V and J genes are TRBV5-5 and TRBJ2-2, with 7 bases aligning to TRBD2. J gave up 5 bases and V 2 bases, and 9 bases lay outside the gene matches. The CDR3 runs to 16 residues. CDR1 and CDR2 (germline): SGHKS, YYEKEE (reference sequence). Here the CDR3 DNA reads TGTGCCAGCAGCTTTATACCGGGGGGAACAACCGGGGAGCTGTTTTTT. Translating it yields CASSFIPGGTTGELFF.

This CDR3 is CASSESGLAGQTDTQYF. The CDR3 DNA reads as TGCGCCAGCAGTGAGTCGGGACTAGCGGGCCAAACAGATACGCAGTATTTT. V and J are TRBV10-1 and TRBJ2-3, with TRBD2 identical over 12 bases. This CDR3 is built from 17 residues. Germline V CDR1 and CDR2: WNHNN, SYGVQD (reference sequence). Trimming removed 0 bases from V and 3 bases from J; junction bases left unmatched: 4.

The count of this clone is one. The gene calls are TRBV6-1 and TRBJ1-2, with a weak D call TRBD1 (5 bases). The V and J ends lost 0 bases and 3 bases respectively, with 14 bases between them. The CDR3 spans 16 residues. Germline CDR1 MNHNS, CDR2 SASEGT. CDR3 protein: CASSEARIIGDYGYTF. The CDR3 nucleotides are TGTGCCAGCAGTGAAGCGAGGATCATAGGGGACTATGGCTACACCTTC.

In nucleotides, the CDR3 is TGCAGCGTTCGGGCGATGGGGCAGGGCCCATCCTACGAGCAGTACTTC. Its protein is CSVRAMGQGPSYEQYF. The rearrangement links TRBV29-1 to TRBJ2-7; maybe TRBD1 (5 bases). Per germline, CDR1 SQVTM and CDR2 ANQGSEA. The CDR3 loop spans 16 amino acids. V was trimmed by 5 bases and J by 1 base, leaving 21 bases between them.

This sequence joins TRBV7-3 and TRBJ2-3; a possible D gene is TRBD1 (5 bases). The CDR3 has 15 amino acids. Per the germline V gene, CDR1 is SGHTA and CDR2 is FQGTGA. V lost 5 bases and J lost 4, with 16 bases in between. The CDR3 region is CASSGSGSTADTQYF. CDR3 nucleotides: TGTGCCAGCAGCGGCTCAGGGTCAACGGCAGATACGCAGTATTTT.

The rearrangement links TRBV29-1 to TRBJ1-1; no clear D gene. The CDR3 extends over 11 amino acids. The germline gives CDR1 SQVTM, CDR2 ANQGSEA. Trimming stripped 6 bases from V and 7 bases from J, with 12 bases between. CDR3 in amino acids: CSVTQVHEAFF. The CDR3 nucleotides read TGCAGCGTGACGCAGGTTCATGAAGCTTTCTTT.

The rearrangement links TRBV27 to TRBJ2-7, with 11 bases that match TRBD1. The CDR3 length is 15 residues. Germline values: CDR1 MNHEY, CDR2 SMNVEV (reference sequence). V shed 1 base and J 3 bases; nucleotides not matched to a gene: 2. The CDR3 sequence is CASSLYGTGGYEQYF. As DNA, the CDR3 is TGTGCCAGCAGTTTATACGGGACAGGGGGCTACGAGCAGTACTTC.

The CDR3 sequence is CAIGFPGLGSAGANVLTF. The DNA of the CDR3 is TGTGCCATCGGGTTCCCGGGACTAGGATCTGCTGGGGCCAACGTCCTGACTTTC. The V gene is TRBV10-3, the J gene TRBJ2-6; 8 positions agree with TRBD2. The V segment lost 8 bases and the J segment 2 bases; nucleotides outside the gene matches: 14. Per the germline V gene, CDR1 is ENHRY and CDR2 is SYGVKD. This CDR3 spans 18 amino acids.

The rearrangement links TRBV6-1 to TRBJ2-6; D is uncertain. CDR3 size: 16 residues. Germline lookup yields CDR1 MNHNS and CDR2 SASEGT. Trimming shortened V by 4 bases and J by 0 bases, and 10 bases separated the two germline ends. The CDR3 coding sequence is TGTGCCAGCAGTGTCAGTTACGGCTCTGGGGCCAACGTCCTGACTTTC. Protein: CASSVSYGSGANVLTF.

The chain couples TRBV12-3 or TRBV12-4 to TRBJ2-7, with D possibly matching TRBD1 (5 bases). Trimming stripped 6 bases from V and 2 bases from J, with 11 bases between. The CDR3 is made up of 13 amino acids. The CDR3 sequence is CASSLQVTYEQYF. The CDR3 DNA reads TGTGCCAGCAGCCTACAGGTGACCTACGAGCAGTACTTC.

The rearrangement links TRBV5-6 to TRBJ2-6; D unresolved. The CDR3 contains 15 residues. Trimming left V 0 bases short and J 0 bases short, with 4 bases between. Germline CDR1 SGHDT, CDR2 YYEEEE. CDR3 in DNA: TGTGCCAGCAGCTTGGGGGTCTCTGGGGCCAACGTCCTGACTTTC. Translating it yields CASSLGVSGANVLTF.

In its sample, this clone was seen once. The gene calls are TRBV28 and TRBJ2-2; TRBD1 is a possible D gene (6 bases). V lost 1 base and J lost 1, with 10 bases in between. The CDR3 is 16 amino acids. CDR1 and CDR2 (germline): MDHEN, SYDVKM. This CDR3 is CASSLLVRGNTGELFF. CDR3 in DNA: TGTGCCAGCAGTTTATTGGTCAGGGGGAACACCGGGGAGCTGTTTTTT. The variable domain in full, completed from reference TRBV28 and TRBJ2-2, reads DVKVTQSSRYLVKRTGEKVFLECVQDMDHENMFWYRQDPGLGLRLIYFSYDVKMKEKGDIPEGYSVSREKKERFSLILESASTNQTSMYLCASSLLVRGNTGELFFGEGSRLTVL.

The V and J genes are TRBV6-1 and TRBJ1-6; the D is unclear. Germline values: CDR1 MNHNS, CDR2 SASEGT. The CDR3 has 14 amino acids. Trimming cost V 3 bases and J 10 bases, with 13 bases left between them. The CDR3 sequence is CASSDSQEISPLHF. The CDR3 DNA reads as TGTGCCAGCAGTGACAGTCAGGAAATATCACCCCTCCACTTT.

The CDR3, as DNA: TGCAGTGCAGAAATAGGAGACACGCAGTATTTT. This sequence encodes CSAEIGDTQYF. V gene TRBV20-1 combines with J gene TRBJ2-3; D unresolved. V was cut by 6 bases and J by 9 bases, with 13 bases left in between. Germline CDR1 reads DFQATT; CDR2 reads SNEGSKA (reference sequence). The CDR3 covers 11 residues.

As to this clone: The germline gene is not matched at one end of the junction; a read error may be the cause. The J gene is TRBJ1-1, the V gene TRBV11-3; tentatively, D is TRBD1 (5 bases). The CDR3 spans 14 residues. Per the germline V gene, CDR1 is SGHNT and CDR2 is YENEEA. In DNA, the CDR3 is TGTGCCAGCAGTATATCAGGGTTTTCTACTGAAGCTCTCTTT. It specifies CASSISGFSTEALF.

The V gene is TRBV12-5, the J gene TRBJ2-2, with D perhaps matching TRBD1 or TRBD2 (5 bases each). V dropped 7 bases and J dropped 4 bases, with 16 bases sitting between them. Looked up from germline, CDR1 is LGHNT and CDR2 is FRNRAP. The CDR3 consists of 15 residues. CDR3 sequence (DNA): TGTGCTAGTGCCGCCGGCCAGGGACCCACCGGGGAGCTGTTTTTT. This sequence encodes CASAAGQGPTGELFF.

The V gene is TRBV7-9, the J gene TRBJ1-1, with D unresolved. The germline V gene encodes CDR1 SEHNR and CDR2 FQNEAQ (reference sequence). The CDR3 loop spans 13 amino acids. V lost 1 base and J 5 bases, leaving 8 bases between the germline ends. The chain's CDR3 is CASSLEGRTEAFF. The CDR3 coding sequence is TGTGCCAGCAGCTTAGAGGGTAGGACTGAAGCTTTCTTT.